This T cell receptor beta chain was sequenced for a study of blood T cell repertoires in COVID-19. CDR3 length equals 15 residues. CDR1 is GTSNPN, CDR2 SVGIG, per germline (reference sequence). Trimming removed 0 bases from V and 1 base from J, with 11 bases in between. Produced via immunoSEQ multiplex PCR; TCRdb's table is partial and in-frame only. The table lists 280,000 or so clones, under 90% of them singletons, with roughly a tenth in the top ten. Material for sequencing was peripheral blood. The source of this sequence is a woman aged 45 to 65 who had recovered from COVID-19. The genes are TRBV30 and TRBJ2-3, with D possibly matching TRBD2 (6 bases). CDR3 nucleotide sequence: TGTGCCTGGAGTGTACTAGCCCTCGGCACAGATACGCAGTATTTT. This translates into CAWSVLALGTDTQYF.